What follows are 9 T cell receptor beta chains derived from one specimen sequenced in a study of blood T cell repertoires in COVID-19. The protocol was immunoSEQ multiplex PCR, while the TCRdb copy is restricted to in-frame clones and leaves out a portion. The repertoire holds some 67,000 clones, with approximately 90% as singletons. Sequences were obtained from peripheral blood. The receptors derive from a woman aged 18-35 years with acute or convalescent COVID-19.

This chain connects TRBV6-5 to TRBJ1-2, with TRBD1 matching 9 bases. Trimming took 0 bases from V and 7 from J; bases not matched to a gene: 3. The V gene's germline CDR1 is MNHEY and CDR2 SVGAGI. The CDR3 extends over 14 amino acids. The CDR3 reads CASSYSTTGGGYTF. For the CDR3, the DNA is TGTGCCAGCAGTTACTCGACGACAGGGGGTGGCTACACCTTC.

The chain links TRBV10-3 to TRBJ2-7; D ambiguous. The CDR3 sequence is 12 residues long. The germline gives CDR1 ENHRY, CDR2 SYGVKD. The V gene lost 4 bases and the J gene lost 0 bases, with 4 bases spanning the gap. As DNA, the CDR3 is TGTGCCATCAGTGGTAGCTCCTACGAGCAGTACTTC. Its translation: CAISGSSYEQYF.

The chain has TRBV28 and TRBJ1-6, with 8 bases fitting TRBD1. Germline V lookup: CDR1 MDHEN, CDR2 SYDVKM. The CDR3 sequence is 15 residues long. The trim removed 6 bases at V and 5 bases at J, leaving 6 bases unmatched. The CDR3 spells CASSPRTGNNSPLHF. The CDR3 nucleotides are TGTGCCAGCAGCCCCAGGACAGGGAATAATTCACCCCTCCACTTT.

The rearrangement joins TRBV4-1 to TRBJ2-7; the D gene is possibly TRBD2 (6 bases). CDR3 size: 13 residues. The germline V and J ends were trimmed by 3 bases and 7 bases, with 13 bases remaining between them. The germline gives CDR1 MGHRA, CDR2 YSYEKL. The DNA for the CDR3 is TGCGCCAGCAGCCAGGGACTGGCATCTGAGCAGTACTTC. As protein: CASSQGLASEQYF.

This chain links TRBV25-1 with TRBJ2-1, with a possible D match to TRBD1 (6 bases). V shed 3 bases and J shed 6 bases, with 15 bases lying between them. CDR1 and CDR2 (germline): MGHDK, SYGVNS. This CDR3 region has 15 residues. CDR3 residues: CASSDRGSPRNEQFF. In DNA form, the CDR3 reads TGTGCCAGCAGTGATAGGGGGAGTCCCCGCAATGAGCAGTTCTTC. Combining the CDR3 with reference TRBV25-1 and TRBJ2-1 gives the whole variable domain EADIYQTPRYLVIGTGKKITLECSQTMGHDKMYWYQQDPGMELHLIHYSYGVNSTEKGDLSSESTVSRIRTEHFPLTLESARPSHTSQYLCASSDRGSPRNEQFFGPGTRLTVL.

CDR3 sequence reads: CASSVTGTAADSPLHF. Written as DNA, the CDR3 is TGTGCCAGCAGCGTTACCGGGACAGCCGCAGATTCACCCCTCCACTTT. The genes are TRBV7-2 and TRBJ1-6, with TRBD1 identical over 7 bases. V was clipped by 5 bases and J by 8 bases; unmatched bases: 12. Germline V gives CDR1 SGHTA, CDR2 FQGNSA. This CDR3 region has 16 residues.

The chain combines TRBV9 with TRBJ1-2; tentatively, D is TRBD1 (5 bases). The CDR3 extends over 14 amino acids. The germline CDR1 and CDR2 sequences are SGDLS and YYNGEE. The V and J ends lost 0 bases and 2 bases respectively, with 8 bases between them. The CDR3 region has the DNA TGTGCCAGCAGCGTAGAGGGGTCCAACTATGGCTACACCTTC. It yields the protein CASSVEGSNYGYTF. Looking up the rest from reference TRBV9 and TRBJ1-2 gives the full variable domain: DSGVTQTPKHLITATGQRVTLRCSPRSGDLSVYWYQQSLDQGLQFLIQYYNGEERAKGNILERFSAQQFPDLHSELNLSSLELGDSALYFCASSVEGSNYGYTFGSGTRLTVV.

The chain uses TRBV4-1 and TRBJ2-3, with TRBD2 matching over 10 bases. Germline assignment: CDR1 MGHRA and CDR2 YSYEKL. V shed 4 bases and J 3 bases; nucleotides not matched to a gene: 7. The CDR3 contains 16 residues. The CDR3: CASSRYFSGGTDTQYF. DNA for the CDR3: TGCGCCAGCAGCCGGTACTTTAGCGGGGGGACAGATACGCAGTATTTT.

The rearrangement uses TRBV4-2 and TRBJ1-4, with D hard to call. Germline CDR1 and CDR2: LGHNA and YNFKEQ. Trimming cost V 0 bases and J 1 base, with 12 bases left between them. This CDR3 comprises 17 residues. The DNA for the CDR3 is TGTGCCAGCAGCCAAGATCTTGTGAGCGTAACTAATGAAAAACTGTTTTTT. Protein: CASSQDLVSVTNEKLFF.